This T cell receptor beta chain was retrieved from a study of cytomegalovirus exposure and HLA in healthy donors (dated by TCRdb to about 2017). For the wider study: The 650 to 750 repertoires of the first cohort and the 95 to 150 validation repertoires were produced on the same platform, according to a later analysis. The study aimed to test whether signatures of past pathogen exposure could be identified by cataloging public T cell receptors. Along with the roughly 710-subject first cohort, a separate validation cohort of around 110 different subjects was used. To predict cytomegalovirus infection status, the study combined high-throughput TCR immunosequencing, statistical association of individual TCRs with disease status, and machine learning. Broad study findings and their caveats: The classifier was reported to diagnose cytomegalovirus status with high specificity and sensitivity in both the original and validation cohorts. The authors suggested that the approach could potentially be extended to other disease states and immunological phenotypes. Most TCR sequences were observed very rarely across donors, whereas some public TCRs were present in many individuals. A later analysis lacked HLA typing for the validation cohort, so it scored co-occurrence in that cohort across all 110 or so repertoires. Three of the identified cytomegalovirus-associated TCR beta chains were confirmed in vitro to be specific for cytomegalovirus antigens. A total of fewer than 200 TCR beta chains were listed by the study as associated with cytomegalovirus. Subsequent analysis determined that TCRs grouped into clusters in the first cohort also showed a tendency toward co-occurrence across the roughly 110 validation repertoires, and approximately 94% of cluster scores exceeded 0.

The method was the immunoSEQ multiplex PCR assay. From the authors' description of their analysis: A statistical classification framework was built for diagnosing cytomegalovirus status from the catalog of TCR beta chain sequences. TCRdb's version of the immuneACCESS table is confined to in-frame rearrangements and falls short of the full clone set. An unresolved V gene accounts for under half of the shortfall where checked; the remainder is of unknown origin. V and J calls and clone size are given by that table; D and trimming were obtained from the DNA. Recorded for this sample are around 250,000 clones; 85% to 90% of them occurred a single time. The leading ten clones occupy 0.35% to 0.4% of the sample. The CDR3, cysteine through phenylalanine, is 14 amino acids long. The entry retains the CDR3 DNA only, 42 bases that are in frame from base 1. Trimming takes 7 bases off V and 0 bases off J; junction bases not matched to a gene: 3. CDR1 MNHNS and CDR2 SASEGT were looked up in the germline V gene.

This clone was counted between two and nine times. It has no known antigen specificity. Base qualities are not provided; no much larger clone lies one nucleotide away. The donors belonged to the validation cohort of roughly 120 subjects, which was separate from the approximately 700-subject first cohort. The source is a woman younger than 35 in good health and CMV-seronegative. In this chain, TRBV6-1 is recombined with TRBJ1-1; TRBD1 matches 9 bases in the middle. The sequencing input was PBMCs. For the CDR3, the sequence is CASTRTGVNTEAFF. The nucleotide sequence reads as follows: TGTGCCAGCACTAGGACAGGGGTGAACACTGAAGCTTTCTTT.